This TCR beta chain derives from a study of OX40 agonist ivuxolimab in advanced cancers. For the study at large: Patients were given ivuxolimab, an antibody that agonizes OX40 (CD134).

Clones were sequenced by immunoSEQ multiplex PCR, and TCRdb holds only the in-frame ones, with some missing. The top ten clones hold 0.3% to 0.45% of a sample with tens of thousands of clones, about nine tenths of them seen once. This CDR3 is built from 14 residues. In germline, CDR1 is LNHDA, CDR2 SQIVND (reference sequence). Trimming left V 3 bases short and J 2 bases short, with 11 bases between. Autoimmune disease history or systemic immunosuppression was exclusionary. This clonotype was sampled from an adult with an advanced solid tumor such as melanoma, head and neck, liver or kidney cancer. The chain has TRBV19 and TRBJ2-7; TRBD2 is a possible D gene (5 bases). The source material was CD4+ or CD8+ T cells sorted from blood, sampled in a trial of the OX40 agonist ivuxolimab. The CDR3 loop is CASSIRGLTYEQYF. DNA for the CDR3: TGTGCCAGTAGTATTCGGGGTCTTACCTACGAGCAGTACTTC.